These T cell receptor beta chains were read from a single sample in a study of siplizumab effects on memory and regulatory T cells. The protocol was immunoSEQ multiplex PCR, while the TCRdb copy is restricted to in-frame clones and leaves out a portion. In the table there are 6,500 to 7,500 clones, roughly a third of which are singletons. The antigens these receptors bind are not known. Material: CFSE-low (dividing) CD8+ T cells sorted from an allogeneic mixed lymphocyte reaction. All receptors come from a human donor in good health; the cells came from an allogeneic mixed lymphocyte reaction. Both conserved end residues are part of each CDR3. D genes are given only for firm matches. A row's size may be missing; if present it is once, few, many or a size class.

d_gene: .
j_gene: TRBJ2-1
abundance: .
v_gene: TRBV6-6
CDR3aa: CAGEEVRSDEQFF
CDR3nt: TGTGCCGGTGAGGAGGTTCGTAGTGATGAGCAGTTCTTC

d_gene: .
j_gene: TRBJ1-6
abundance: few
v_gene: TRBV15
CDR3aa: CATSRVETVSSLHF
CDR3nt: TGTGCCACCAGCAGAGTGGAGACCGTGTCGTCCCTCCACTTT

d_gene: TRBD1
j_gene: TRBJ2-2
abundance: medium-sized
v_gene: TRBV6-5
CDR3aa: CASSPTGALTGELFF
CDR3nt: TGTGCCAGCAGCCCGACAGGGGCTTTGACCGGGGAGCTGTTTTTT

d_gene: .
j_gene: TRBJ1-5
abundance: .
v_gene: TRBV7-2
CDR3aa: CASSYVSNQPQHF
CDR3nt: TGTGCCAGCAGCTACGTAAGCAATCAGCCCCAGCATTTT

d_gene: .
j_gene: TRBJ2-3
abundance: few
v_gene: TRBV5-1
CDR3aa: CASSYNLKPGAGTDTQYF
CDR3nt: TGCGCCAGCAGTTACAACCTCAAGCCGGGGGCGGGCACAGATACGCAGTATTTT

d_gene: TRBD1
j_gene: TRBJ2-7
abundance: .
v_gene: TRBV7-8
CDR3aa: CASSYDGTVHYEQYF
CDR3nt: TGTGCCAGCAGCTATGACGGGACAGTCCACTACGAGCAGTACTTC

d_gene: .
j_gene: TRBJ2-7
abundance: medium-sized
v_gene: TRBV11-3
CDR3aa: CASSLTSSYEQYF
CDR3nt: TGTGCCAGCAGCTTAACTAGCTCCTACGAGCAGTACTTC

d_gene: .
j_gene: TRBJ1-5
abundance: .
v_gene: TRBV27
CDR3aa: CACSFGGGGGNQPQHF
CDR3nt: TGTGCCTGCAGTTTTGGGGGCGGGGGAGGGAATCAGCCCCAGCATTTT

d_gene: .
j_gene: TRBJ2-5
abundance: .
v_gene: TRBV28
CDR3aa: CASSYPHFSSTGTQYF
CDR3nt: TGTGCCAGCAGTTACCCCCACTTCTCTTCTACAGGGACCCAGTACTTC

d_gene: TRBD2
j_gene: TRBJ2-1
abundance: .
v_gene: TRBV28
CDR3aa: CASSSRLAAYNEQFF
CDR3nt: TGTGCCAGCAGTTCCCGACTAGCGGCTTACAATGAGCAGTTCTTC

d_gene: .
j_gene: TRBJ2-1
abundance: .
v_gene: TRBV5-1
CDR3aa: CASSPLANEQFF
CDR3nt: TGCGCCAGCAGCCCCCTAGCGAATGAGCAGTTCTTC

d_gene: TRBD1
j_gene: TRBJ2-7
abundance: medium-sized
v_gene: TRBV27
CDR3aa: CASSLDPGQGHEQYF
CDR3nt: TGTGCCAGCAGTCTCGACCCGGGACAGGGGCACGAGCAGTACTTC

d_gene: TRBD2
j_gene: TRBJ2-1
abundance: medium-sized
v_gene: TRBV29-1
CDR3aa: CSVDGTSGKAYNEQFF
CDR3nt: TGCAGCGTTGACGGGACTAGCGGGAAGGCCTACAATGAGCAGTTCTTC

d_gene: .
j_gene: TRBJ2-1
abundance: .
v_gene: TRBV11-3
CDR3aa: CASSSGRNDEQFF
CDR3nt: TGTGCCAGCAGTAGTGGGAGGAACGATGAGCAGTTCTTC

d_gene: .
j_gene: TRBJ2-7
abundance: .
v_gene: TRBV7-3
CDR3aa: CASSLGPLHSIYEQYF
CDR3nt: TGTGCCAGCAGCTTAGGCCCGCTACATTCCATCTACGAGCAGTACTTC

d_gene: .
j_gene: TRBJ1-5
abundance: medium-sized
v_gene: TRBV19
CDR3aa: CASSILRGGSGDPQHF
CDR3nt: TGTGCCAGTAGTATTCTAAGGGGGGGGAGCGGGGATCCCCAGCATTTT

d_gene: .
j_gene: TRBJ2-1
abundance: .
v_gene: TRBV11-3
CDR3aa: CASSHDRNNEQFF
CDR3nt: TGTGCCAGCAGCCATGACAGGAACAATGAGCAGTTCTTC

d_gene: .
j_gene: TRBJ1-1
abundance: medium-sized
v_gene: TRBV6-5
CDR3aa: CASSYGFGTEAFF
CDR3nt: TGTGCCAGCAGTTACGGTTTTGGGACTGAAGCTTTCTTT

d_gene: .
j_gene: TRBJ2-4
abundance: few
v_gene: TRBV28
CDR3aa: CASSLMGRSVDIQYF
CDR3nt: TGTGCCAGCAGTTTAATGGGGAGGAGCGTGGACATTCAGTACTTC

d_gene: .
j_gene: TRBJ1-4
abundance: few
v_gene: TRBV29-1
CDR3aa: CSVEEVGAEKLFF
CDR3nt: TGCAGCGTTGAAGAGGTAGGGGCTGAAAAACTGTTTTTT

d_gene: TRBD1
j_gene: TRBJ1-5
abundance: medium-sized
v_gene: TRBV28
CDR3aa: CASKKTGSNQPQHF
CDR3nt: TGTGCCAGCAAAAAGACAGGGAGCAATCAGCCCCAGCATTTT

d_gene: .
j_gene: TRBJ1-3
abundance: few
v_gene: TRBV28
CDR3aa: CASSFAQNTIYF
CDR3nt: TGTGCCAGCAGTTTCGCCCAAAACACCATATATTTT

d_gene: TRBD2
j_gene: TRBJ2-1
abundance: .
v_gene: TRBV28
CDR3aa: CASTTITSDNEQFF
CDR3nt: TGTGCCAGCACGACTATAACTAGCGACAATGAGCAGTTCTTC

d_gene: .
j_gene: TRBJ2-7
abundance: few
v_gene: TRBV11-2
CDR3aa: CASSLDPSYEQYF
CDR3nt: TGTGCCAGCAGCCTAGATCCCTCCTACGAGCAGTACTTC

d_gene: .
j_gene: TRBJ2-1
abundance: large
v_gene: TRBV4-2
CDR3aa: CASSQEAEVAAHEQFF
CDR3nt: TGTGCCAGCAGCCAAGAAGCCGAGGTAGCGGCCCATGAGCAGTTCTTC

d_gene: .
j_gene: TRBJ2-7
abundance: .
v_gene: TRBV28
CDR3aa: CASSFDSLGDEQYF
CDR3nt: TGTGCCAGCAGTTTTGACAGTCTTGGCGACGAGCAGTACTTC

d_gene: .
j_gene: TRBJ1-2
abundance: .
v_gene: TRBV30
CDR3aa: CAWSVRGTYRYTF
CDR3nt: TGTGCCTGGAGTGTACGTGGGACCTATCGCTACACCTTC

d_gene: .
j_gene: TRBJ1-2
abundance: medium-sized
v_gene: TRBV6-5
CDR3aa: CASSYSGGSSGYTF
CDR3nt: TGTGCCAGCAGTTACTCGGGTGGCTCTTCCGGCTACACCTTC

d_gene: .
j_gene: TRBJ2-1
abundance: medium-sized
v_gene: TRBV2
CDR3aa: CASLGWAATYNEQFF
CDR3nt: TGTGCCAGCCTCGGGTGGGCAGCTACCTACAATGAGCAGTTCTTC

d_gene: .
j_gene: TRBJ2-7
abundance: few
v_gene: TRBV27
CDR3aa: CASSLGTPYEQYF
CDR3nt: TGTGCCAGCAGTTTAGGGACCCCCTACGAGCAGTACTTC

d_gene: TRBD1
j_gene: TRBJ1-2
abundance: .
v_gene: TRBV7-9
CDR3aa: CASSLEAGGTYGYTF
CDR3nt: TGTGCCAGCAGCTTAGAGGCAGGGGGGACTTATGGCTACACCTTC

d_gene: .
j_gene: TRBJ2-7
abundance: medium-sized
v_gene: TRBV14
CDR3aa: CARLSDSHPAYEQYF
CDR3nt: TGTGCCCGACTCTCGGACTCCCACCCCGCGTACGAGCAGTACTTC

d_gene: TRBD1
j_gene: TRBJ2-7
abundance: few
v_gene: TRBV25-1
CDR3aa: CASSESETGGPYEQYF
CDR3nt: TGTGCCAGCAGTGAATCCGAGACAGGGGGCCCCTACGAGCAGTACTTC

d_gene: TRBD2
j_gene: TRBJ2-1
abundance: medium-sized
v_gene: TRBV5-3
CDR3aa: CARSLGGGLAGNLSYNEQFF
CDR3nt: TGTGCCAGAAGCCTTGGTGGCGGCCTAGCGGGTAATCTTTCCTACAATGAGCAGTTCTTC

d_gene: .
j_gene: TRBJ2-3
abundance: .
v_gene: TRBV2
CDR3aa: CGILLIRGSTDTQYF
CDR3nt: TGTGGGATATTATTAATTAGGGGATCCACAGATACGCAGTATTTT

d_gene: TRBD2
j_gene: TRBJ2-5
abundance: .
v_gene: TRBV5-6
CDR3aa: CASSLLGLAGAPGGETQYF
CDR3nt: TGTGCCAGCAGCTTGCTAGGGTTAGCGGGAGCCCCCGGTGGAGAGACCCAGTACTTC

d_gene: TRBD2
j_gene: TRBJ2-1
abundance: few
v_gene: TRBV25-1
CDR3aa: CASSESSGPNNEQFF
CDR3nt: TGTGCCAGCAGTGAATCTAGCGGGCCCAACAATGAGCAGTTCTTC

d_gene: .
j_gene: TRBJ2-7
abundance: .
v_gene: TRBV6-5
CDR3aa: CASSYKQYF
CDR3nt: TGTGCCAGCAGTTACAAGCAGTACTTC

d_gene: TRBD2
j_gene: TRBJ2-2
abundance: .
v_gene: TRBV5-1
CDR3aa: CASSLAGGTGELFF
CDR3nt: TGCGCCAGCAGCTTGGCGGGAGGTACCGGGGAGCTGTTTTTT

d_gene: TRBD2
j_gene: TRBJ2-7
abundance: medium-sized
v_gene: TRBV2
CDR3aa: CASSELAGVLYEQYF
CDR3nt: TGTGCCAGCAGTGAACTAGCGGGAGTCTTGTACGAGCAGTACTTC

d_gene: TRBD1
j_gene: TRBJ2-5
abundance: medium-sized
v_gene: TRBV6-5
CDR3aa: CASSYGQGPLETQYF
CDR3nt: TGTGCCAGCAGTTACGGACAGGGACCTTTAGAGACCCAGTACTTC

d_gene: .
j_gene: TRBJ1-4
abundance: .
v_gene: TRBV6-5
CDR3aa: CASSPTARGKLFF
CDR3nt: TGTGCCAGCAGTCCAACCGCGAGGGGGAAACTGTTTTTT

d_gene: TRBD1
j_gene: TRBJ1-1
abundance: .
v_gene: TRBV11-2
CDR3aa: CASSLVRRGQGVSTEAFF
CDR3nt: TGTGCCAGCAGCTTAGTAAGACGGGGACAGGGGGTTTCAACTGAAGCTTTCTTT